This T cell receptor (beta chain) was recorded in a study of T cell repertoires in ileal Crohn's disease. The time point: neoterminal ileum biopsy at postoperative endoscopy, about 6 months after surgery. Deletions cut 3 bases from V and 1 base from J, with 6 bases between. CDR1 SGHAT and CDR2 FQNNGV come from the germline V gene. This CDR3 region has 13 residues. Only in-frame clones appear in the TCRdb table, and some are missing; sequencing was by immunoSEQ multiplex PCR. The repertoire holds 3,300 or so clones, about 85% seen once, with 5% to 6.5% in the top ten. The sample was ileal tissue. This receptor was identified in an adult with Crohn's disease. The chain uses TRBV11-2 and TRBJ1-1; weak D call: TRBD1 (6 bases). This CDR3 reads CASSLTGNTEAFF. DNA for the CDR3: TGTGCCAGCAGCTTGACAGGGAACACTGAAGCTTTCTTT.